These 6 T cell receptor beta chains came from one sample sequenced in a study of post-analysis software for immune sequencing data. For these receptors, no antigen is known. Built from TCR beta cDNA, the libraries had unique molecular identifiers in them. In TCRdb, the PCR reads were re-called with MiXCR into one record per CDR3 protein. The sample includes about 400,000 distinct CDR3 sequences, less than 40% of them seen just once. Broader study findings: With TRBV5-6, TRBV5-1 and TRBV20-1 included, five TRBV segments were more frequent in patients than in controls.

Sequencing used blood. These receptors were collected from a girl aged 10 to 17 with multiple sclerosis.

J is TRBJ1-2 and V is TRBV2, with unresolved D. The CDR3 loop spans 13 amino acids. V lost 6 bases, J lost 5 bases, and 13 bases lay in between. Germline CDR1 is SNHLY and CDR2 is FYNNEI. CDR3 in DNA: TGTGCCAGCAGCCCGACAACCGTTTATGGCTACACCTTC. Its translation: CASSPTTVYGYTF.

The table lists this clonotype with a few counts. The rearrangement links TRBV5-1 to TRBJ2-7; D is possibly TRBD1 (6 bases). Trimming removed 8 bases from V and 3 bases from J, with 21 bases in between. Germline CDR1 reads SGHRS; CDR2 reads YFSETQ. The CDR3 extends over 15 amino acids. CDR3 residues: CASSRGPTGNYEQYF. Here the CDR3 DNA reads TGCGCCAGTTCCAGGGGCCCAACGGGAAACTACGAGCAGTACTTC.

The CDR3 sequence: CASSFRTGKSHEQYF. DNA for the CDR3: TGCGCCAGCAGCTTCCGGACAGGGAAAAGCCACGAGCAGTACTTC. V usage is TRBV5-1 and J usage is TRBJ2-7; 8 nucleotides agree with TRBD1. Unmatched junction bases numbered 9, after V lost 2 bases and J lost 5 bases. This CDR3 spans 15 amino acids. Germline V gene sequence: CDR1 SGHRS, CDR2 YFSETQ.

The rearrangement links TRBV7-2 to TRBJ2-1; D is undetermined. The CDR3 spans 17 residues. Germline values: CDR1 SGHTA, CDR2 FQGNSA. The germline V and J ends were trimmed by 1 base and 1 base, with 14 bases remaining between them. This CDR3 is CASSLGVVRLSYNEQFF. In DNA form, the CDR3 reads TGTGCCAGCAGCTTAGGGGTAGTGCGTTTATCCTACAATGAGCAGTTCTTC.

This clonotype occurred once. The chain employs TRBV28 and TRBJ2-3; 8 bases line up with TRBD2. This CDR3 contains 16 residues. Per germline, CDR1 MDHEN and CDR2 SYDVKM. Germline trimming cut 7 bases from V and 4 bases from J; bases unmatched to any gene: 13. The CDR3, as DNA: TGTGCCAGCACCAGACTAGCGCCCGGGGCCGCAGATACGCAGTATTTT. Its protein product is CASTRLAPGAADTQYF.

In its sample, this clonotype was seen a few times. J is TRBJ2-3 and V is TRBV6-2 or TRBV6-3, with D perhaps TRBD1 (6 bases). Trimming removed 6 bases from V and 3 bases from J, with 22 bases in between. Per the germline V gene, CDR1 is MNHEY and CDR2 is SVGEGT. CDR3 length equals 17 residues. The CDR3 sequence: CASSLLLNGGRTDTQYF. The CDR3 DNA sequence: TGTGCCAGCAGCCTGCTACTGAATGGGGGCAGGACAGATACGCAGTATTTT.